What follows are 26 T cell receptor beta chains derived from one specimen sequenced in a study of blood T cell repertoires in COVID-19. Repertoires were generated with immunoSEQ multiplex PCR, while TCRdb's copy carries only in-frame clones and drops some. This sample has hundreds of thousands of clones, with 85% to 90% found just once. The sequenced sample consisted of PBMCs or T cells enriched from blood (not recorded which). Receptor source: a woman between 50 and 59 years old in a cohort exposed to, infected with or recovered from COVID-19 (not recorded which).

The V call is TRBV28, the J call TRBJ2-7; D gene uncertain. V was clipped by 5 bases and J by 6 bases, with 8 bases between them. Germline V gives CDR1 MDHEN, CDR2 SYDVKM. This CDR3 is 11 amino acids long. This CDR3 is CASSLYSEQYF. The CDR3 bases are TGTGCCAGCAGTCTCTATTCCGAGCAGTACTTC.

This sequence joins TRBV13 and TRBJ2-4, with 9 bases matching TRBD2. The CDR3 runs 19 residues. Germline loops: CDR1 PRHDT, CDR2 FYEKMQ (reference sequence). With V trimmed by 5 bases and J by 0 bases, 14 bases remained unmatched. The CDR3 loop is CASSLERGAKPEAKNIQYF. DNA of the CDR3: TGTGCCAGCAGCCTGGAGCGGGGGGCCAAGCCGGAAGCCAAAAACATTCAGTACTTC.

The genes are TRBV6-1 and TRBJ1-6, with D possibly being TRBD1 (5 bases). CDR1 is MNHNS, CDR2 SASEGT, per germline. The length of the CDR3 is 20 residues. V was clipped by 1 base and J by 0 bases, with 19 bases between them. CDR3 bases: TGTGCCAGCAGTGAAGGGGCAAGCACGGGGGACTTCTCCTATAATTCACCCCTCCACTTT. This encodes CASSEGASTGDFSYNSPLHF.

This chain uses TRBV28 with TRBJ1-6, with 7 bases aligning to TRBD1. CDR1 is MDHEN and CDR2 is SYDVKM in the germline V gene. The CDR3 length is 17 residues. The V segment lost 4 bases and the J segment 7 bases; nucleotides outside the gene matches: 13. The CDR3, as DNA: TGTGCCAGCAGTTCCCCAATGCAGGGGGTGAGGAATTCACCCCTCCACTTT. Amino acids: CASSSPMQGVRNSPLHF.

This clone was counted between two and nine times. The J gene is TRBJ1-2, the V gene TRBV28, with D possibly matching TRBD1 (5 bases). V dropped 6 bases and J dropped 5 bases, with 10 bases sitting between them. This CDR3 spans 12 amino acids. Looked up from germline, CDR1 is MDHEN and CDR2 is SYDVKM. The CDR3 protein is CASSRKGYGYTF. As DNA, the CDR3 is TGTGCCAGCAGCCGGAAGGGGTATGGCTACACCTTC.

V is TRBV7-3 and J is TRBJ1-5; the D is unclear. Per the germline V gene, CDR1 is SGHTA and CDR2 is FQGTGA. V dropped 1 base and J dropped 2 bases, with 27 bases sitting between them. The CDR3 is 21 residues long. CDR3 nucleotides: TGTGCCAGCAGCTTAAAAGAGAGGTGGCTTTCGACCATATGGGGCAATCAGCCCCAGCATTTT. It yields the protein CASSLKERWLSTIWGNQPQHF.

The CDR3: CASSLNSYNSPLHF. CDR3 in DNA: TGCGCCAGCAGCTTGAACAGCTATAATTCACCCCTCCACTTT. The chain employs TRBV5-1 and TRBJ1-6; D unresolved. Germline V gene data show CDR1 as SGHRS and CDR2 as YFSETQ. V dropped 1 base and J dropped 3 bases, with 5 bases sitting between them. The CDR3 covers 14 residues.

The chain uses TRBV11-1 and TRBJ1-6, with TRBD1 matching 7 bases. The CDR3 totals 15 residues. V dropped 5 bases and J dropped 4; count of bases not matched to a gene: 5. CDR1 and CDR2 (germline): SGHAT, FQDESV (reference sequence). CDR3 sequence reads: CASSPLGQYNSPLHF. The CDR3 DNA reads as TGTGCCAGCAGCCCGCTGGGACAGTATAATTCACCCCTCCACTTT.

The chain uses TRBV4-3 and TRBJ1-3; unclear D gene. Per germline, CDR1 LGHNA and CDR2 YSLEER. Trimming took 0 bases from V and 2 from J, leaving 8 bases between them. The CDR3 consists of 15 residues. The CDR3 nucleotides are TGCGCCAGCAGCCAAGATGCACAGCCTGGAAACACCATATATTTT. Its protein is CASSQDAQPGNTIYF.

In DNA form, the CDR3 reads TGTGCCTGGAGTGTAATCAATAGAGCTTACAATGAGCAGTTCTTC. This translates into CAWSVINRAYNEQFF. The genes are TRBV30 and TRBJ2-1; D is unclear. Germline V gene sequence: CDR1 GTSNPN, CDR2 SVGIG (reference sequence). V dropped 0 bases and J dropped 4 bases, with 13 bases sitting between them. This CDR3 is built from 15 residues.

In DNA, the CDR3 is TGTGCCAGCTCTCTCGGGGACAGAATAATCCCCAATGAGCAGTTCTTC. Translating it yields CASSLGDRIIPNEQFF. The chain recombines TRBV18 with TRBJ2-1, with 7 bases that match TRBD1. J was trimmed by 6 bases and V by 6 bases; bases with no gene match: 14. Germline CDR1 KGHSH, CDR2 LQKENI. There are 16 residues in the CDR3.

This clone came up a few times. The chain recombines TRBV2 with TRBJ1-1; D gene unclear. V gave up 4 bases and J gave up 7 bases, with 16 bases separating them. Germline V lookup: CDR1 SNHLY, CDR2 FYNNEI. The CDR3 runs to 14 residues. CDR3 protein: CASSVLGSLNEAFF. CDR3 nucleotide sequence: TGTGCCAGCAGTGTATTGGGCAGCTTAAATGAAGCTTTCTTT.

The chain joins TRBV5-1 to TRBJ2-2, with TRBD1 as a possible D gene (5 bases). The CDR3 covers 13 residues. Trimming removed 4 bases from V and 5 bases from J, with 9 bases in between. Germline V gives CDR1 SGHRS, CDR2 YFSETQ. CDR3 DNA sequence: TGCGCCAGCAGCCCCAGGGTAACCGGGGAGCTGTTTTTT. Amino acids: CASSPRVTGELFF.

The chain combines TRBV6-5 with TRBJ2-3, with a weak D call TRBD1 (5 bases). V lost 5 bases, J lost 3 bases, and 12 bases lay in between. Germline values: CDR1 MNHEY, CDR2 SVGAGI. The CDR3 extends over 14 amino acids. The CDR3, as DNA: TGTGCCAGCAGTCTGACAGCCACAACAGATACGCAGTATTTT. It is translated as CASSLTATTDTQYF.

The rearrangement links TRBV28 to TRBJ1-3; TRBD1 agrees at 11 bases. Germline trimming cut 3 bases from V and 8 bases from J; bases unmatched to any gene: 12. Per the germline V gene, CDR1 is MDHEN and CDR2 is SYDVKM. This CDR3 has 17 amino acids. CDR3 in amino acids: CASSLGTGGRLGDTIYF. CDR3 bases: TGTGCCAGCAGTTTGGGGACAGGGGGTAGATTAGGAGACACCATATATTTT.

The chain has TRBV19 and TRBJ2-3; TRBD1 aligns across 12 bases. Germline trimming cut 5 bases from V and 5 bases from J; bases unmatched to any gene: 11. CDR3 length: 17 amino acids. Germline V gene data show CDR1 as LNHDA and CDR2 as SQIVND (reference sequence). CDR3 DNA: TGTGCCAGTAGTCTTGGAACCGGGACAGGGGGCAGAGATACGCAGTATTTT. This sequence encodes CASSLGTGTGGRDTQYF.

CDR3 in amino acids: CASSSSGHSYNEQFF. The CDR3 DNA is TGTGCCAGCAGCTCCTCAGGACACTCCTACAATGAGCAGTTCTTC. The chain links TRBV7-3 to TRBJ2-1, with a weak D call TRBD1 (5 bases). Deletions cut 4 bases from V and 0 bases from J, with 10 bases between. This CDR3 spans 15 amino acids. Germline V lookup: CDR1 SGHTA, CDR2 FQGTGA.

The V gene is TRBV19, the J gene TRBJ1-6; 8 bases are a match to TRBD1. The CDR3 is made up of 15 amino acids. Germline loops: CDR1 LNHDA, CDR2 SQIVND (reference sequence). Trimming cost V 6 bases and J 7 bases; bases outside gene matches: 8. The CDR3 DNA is TGTGCCAGTAGGACAGGGGCAGGATACAATTCACCCCTCCACTTT. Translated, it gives CASRTGAGYNSPLHF.

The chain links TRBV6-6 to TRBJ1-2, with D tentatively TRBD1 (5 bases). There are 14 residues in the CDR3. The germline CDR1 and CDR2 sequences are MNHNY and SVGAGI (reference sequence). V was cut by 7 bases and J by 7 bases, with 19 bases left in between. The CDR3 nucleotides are TGTGCCAGCACCCACGGTGGCAGGGTGGCTGGCTACACCTTC. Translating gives CASTHGGRVAGYTF.

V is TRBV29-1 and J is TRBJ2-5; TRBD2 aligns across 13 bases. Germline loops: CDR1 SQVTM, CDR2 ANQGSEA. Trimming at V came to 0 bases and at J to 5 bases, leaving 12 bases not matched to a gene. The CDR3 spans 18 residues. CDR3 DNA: TGCAGCGTTGAAGATCCACTAGCGGGGGGGCCCATTGGGGAGACCCAGTACTTC. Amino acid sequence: CSVEDPLAGGPIGETQYF.

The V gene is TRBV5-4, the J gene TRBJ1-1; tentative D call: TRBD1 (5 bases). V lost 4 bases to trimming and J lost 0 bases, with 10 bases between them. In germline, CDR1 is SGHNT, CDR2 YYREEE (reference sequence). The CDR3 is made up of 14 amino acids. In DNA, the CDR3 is TGTGCCAGCAGCCCTACAGGTATGAACACTGAAGCTTTCTTT. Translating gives CASSPTGMNTEAFF.

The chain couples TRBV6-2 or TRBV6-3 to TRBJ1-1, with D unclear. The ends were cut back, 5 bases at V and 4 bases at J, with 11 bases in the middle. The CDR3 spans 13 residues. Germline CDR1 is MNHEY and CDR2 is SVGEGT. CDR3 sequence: CASSQSHGTEAFF. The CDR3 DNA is TGTGCCAGCAGTCAATCCCACGGCACTGAAGCTTTCTTT.

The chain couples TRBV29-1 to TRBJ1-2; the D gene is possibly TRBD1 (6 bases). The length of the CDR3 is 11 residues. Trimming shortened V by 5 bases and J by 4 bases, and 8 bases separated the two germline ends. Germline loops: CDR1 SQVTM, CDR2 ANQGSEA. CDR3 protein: CSVKQGYGYTF. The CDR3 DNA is TGCAGCGTTAAACAGGGCTATGGCTACACCTTC. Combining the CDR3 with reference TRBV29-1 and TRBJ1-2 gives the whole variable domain SAVISQKPSRDICQRGTSLTIQCQVDSQVTMMFWYRQQPGQSLTLIATANQGSEATYESGFVIDKFPISRPNLTFSTLTVSNMSPEDSSIYLCSVKQGYGYTFGSGTRLTVV.

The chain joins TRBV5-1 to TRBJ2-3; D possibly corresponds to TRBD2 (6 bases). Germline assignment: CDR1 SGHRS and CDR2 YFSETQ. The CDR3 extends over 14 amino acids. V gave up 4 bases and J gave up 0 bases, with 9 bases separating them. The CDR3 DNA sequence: TGCGCCAGCAGCCCTGGGACTAGCACAGATACGCAGTATTTT. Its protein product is CASSPGTSTDTQYF. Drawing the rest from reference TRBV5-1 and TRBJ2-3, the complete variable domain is KAGVTQTPRYLIKTRGQQVTLSCSPISGHRSVSWYQQTPGQGLQFLFEYFSETQRNKGNFPGRFSGRQFSNSRSEMNVSTLELGDSALYLCASSPGTSTDTQYFGPGTRLTVL.

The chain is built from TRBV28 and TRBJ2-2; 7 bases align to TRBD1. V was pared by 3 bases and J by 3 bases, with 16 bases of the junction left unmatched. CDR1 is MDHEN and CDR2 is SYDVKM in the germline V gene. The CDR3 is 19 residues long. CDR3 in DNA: TGTGCCAGCAGTTTCTTAGCTGGCCCCCGGGACAGCCACACCGGGGAGCTGTTTTTT. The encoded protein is CASSFLAGPRDSHTGELFF. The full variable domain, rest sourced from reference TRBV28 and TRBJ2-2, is DVKVTQSSRYLVKRTGEKVFLECVQDMDHENMFWYRQDPGLGLRLIYFSYDVKMKEKGDIPEGYSVSREKKERFSLILESASTNQTSMYLCASSFLAGPRDSHTGELFFGEGSRLTVL.

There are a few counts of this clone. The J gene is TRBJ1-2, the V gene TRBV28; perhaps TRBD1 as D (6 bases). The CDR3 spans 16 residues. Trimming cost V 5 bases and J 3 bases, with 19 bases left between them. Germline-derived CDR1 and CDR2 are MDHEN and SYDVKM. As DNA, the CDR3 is TGTGCCAGCAGTGAGGGCGCCAGGGGCCCCTACTATGGCTACACCTTC. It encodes CASSEGARGPYYGYTF.